The sequence of this T cell receptor (beta chain) was determined in a study of blood T cell repertoires in COVID-19. TCRdb keeps only in-frame clones here, not all; method: immunoSEQ multiplex PCR. The data hold under 200,000 clones, with about 91% observed a single time. Germline CDR1 KGHSH, CDR2 LQKENI. This CDR3 is built from 13 residues. The V gene lost 4 bases and the J gene lost 3 bases, with 9 bases spanning the gap. This receptor was identified in a woman aged 55-69 years who had recovered from COVID-19. The chain recombines TRBV18 with TRBJ1-1; possible D gene TRBD1, 6 bases. Sequencing was performed on peripheral blood. CDR3 sequence reads: CASSLHRDTEAFF. CDR3 sequence (DNA): TGTGCCAGCTCACTCCACAGGGACACTGAAGCTTTCTTT. The full variable domain, its missing parts supplied by reference TRBV18 and TRBJ1-1, is NAGVMQNPRHLVRRRGQEARLRCSPMKGHSHVYWYRQLPEEGLKFMVYLQKENIIDESGMPKERFSAEFPKEGPSILRIQQVVRGDSAAYFCASSLHRDTEAFFGQGTRLTVV.